This T cell receptor (beta chain) was captured by sequencing in a study of T-cell memory formation after mild COVID-19. Study findings and constraints: Mainly in CM and EM were contracting CD4+ clones; CD8+ were in EMRA.

This clonotype was observed a few times. What it binds is not known. At one end the junction does not follow the germline gene, possibly because of a read error. TCRdb independently ran MiXCR on the 5' RACE reads; one entry per CDR3 protein. Counted here are about 210,000 distinct CDR3 sequences, approximately 30% occurring once; the ten biggest clones make up roughly 10%. CDR3 length: 17 residues. CDR1 DFQATT and CDR2 SNEGSKA come from the germline V gene (reference sequence). The V and J genes are TRBV20-1 and TRBJ2-1, with D possibly matching TRBD2 (6 bases). This receptor was obtained from an adult woman who had mild COVID-19 (a few samples of this study predate the infection). Cell type and time point are not known. The sample was PBMCs or a T cell subset sorted from them (not recorded which). DNA for the CDR3: TGCAGTGCCAGAGGAGAGCTAGCGCATACCTCCTACAATGAGCAGTTCTTC. This sequence encodes CSARGELAHTSYNEQFF.